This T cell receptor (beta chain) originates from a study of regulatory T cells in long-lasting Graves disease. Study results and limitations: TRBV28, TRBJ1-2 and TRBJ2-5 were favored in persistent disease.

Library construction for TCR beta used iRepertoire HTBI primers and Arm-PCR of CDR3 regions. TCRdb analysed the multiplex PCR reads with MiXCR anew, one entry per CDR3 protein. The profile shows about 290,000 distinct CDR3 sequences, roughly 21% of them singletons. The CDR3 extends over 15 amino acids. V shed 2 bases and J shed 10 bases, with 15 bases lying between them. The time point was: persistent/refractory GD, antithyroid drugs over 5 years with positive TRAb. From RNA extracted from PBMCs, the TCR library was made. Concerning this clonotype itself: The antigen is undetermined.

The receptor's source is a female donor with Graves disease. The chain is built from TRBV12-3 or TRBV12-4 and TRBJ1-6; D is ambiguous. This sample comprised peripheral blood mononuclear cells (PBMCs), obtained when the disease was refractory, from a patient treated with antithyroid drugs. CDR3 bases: TGTGCCAGCAGTTTATCGCGGGTGCCTGCATCACCCCTCCACTTT. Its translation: CASSLSRVPASPLHF.